A single sample is the source of the 17 T cell receptor beta chains below, sequenced in a study of PD-L1 blockade in urothelial cancer. Time point here: pretreatment peripheral blood. Produced via immunoSEQ multiplex PCR; TCRdb's table is partial and in-frame only. The table has about 79,000 clones, approximately 86% seen once. The source material was PBMCs, sampled around atezolizumab (anti-PD-L1) treatment. The receptors shown here come from a middle-aged man with urothelial cancer.

This chain joins TRBV29-1 and TRBJ2-7, with a possible D match to TRBD1 (5 bases). The V gene's germline CDR1 is SQVTM and CDR2 ANQGSEA. With 0 bases removed from V and 7 bases from J, the gap between germline ends came to 10 bases. The CDR3 is made up of 12 amino acids. The CDR3 region is CSVEDTGLEQYF. CDR3 bases: TGCAGCGTTGAAGACACAGGCCTTGAGCAGTACTTC.

CDR3 coding DNA: TGTGCCTGGAGCGACGGGAACTATGGCTACACCTTC. Protein: CAWSDGNYGYTF. The J gene is TRBJ1-2, the V gene TRBV30; the D is unclear. Germline V gene data show CDR1 as GTSNPN and CDR2 as SVGIG (reference sequence). The CDR3 totals 12 residues. V lost 3 bases and J 2 bases, leaving 7 bases between the germline ends. Supplemented by reference TRBV30 and TRBJ1-2, the full variable domain reads SQTIHQWPATLVQPVGSPLSLECTVEGTSNPNLYWYRQAAGRGLQLLFYSVGIGQISSEVPQNLSASRPQDRQFILSSKKLLLSDSGFYLCAWSDGNYGYTFGSGTRLTVV.

This chain links TRBV28 with TRBJ1-2, with no clear D. V was pared by 6 bases and J by 7 bases, with 12 bases between. Germline values: CDR1 MDHEN, CDR2 SYDVKM. The length of the CDR3 is 12 residues. DNA for the CDR3: TGTGCCAGCAGCCCTTCCCTCTCTGGCTACACCTTC. Protein: CASSPSLSGYTF.

This clone has ten or more counts. The chain uses TRBV10-3 and TRBJ1-2; the D gene is possibly TRBD1 (6 bases). V was cut by 6 bases and J by 6 bases, with 14 bases left in between. This CDR3 region has 13 residues. Germline V lookup: CDR1 ENHRY, CDR2 SYGVKD. CDR3 sequence reads: CAISVTGRDGYTF. In DNA, the CDR3 is TGTGCCATCAGCGTCACAGGGCGCGATGGCTACACCTTC.

V and J are TRBV7-2 and TRBJ1-1; D may be TRBD1 (5 bases). Trimming pared 4 bases from V and 4 bases from J, leaving 25 bases between. The CDR3 contains 18 residues. Germline V CDR1 and CDR2: SGHTA, FQGNSA. In nucleotides, the CDR3 is TGTGCCAGCAGCTCGAGACAGCTTTCGGAAAAGGGTGGCACTGAAGCTTTCTTT. Its protein is CASSSRQLSEKGGTEAFF.

The chain recombines TRBV6-6 with TRBJ1-5; 8 nucleotides line up with TRBD1. Germline V CDR1 and CDR2: MNHNY, SVGAGI (reference sequence). The CDR3 runs 16 residues. The trim removed 0 bases at V and 4 bases at J, leaving 5 bases unmatched. The CDR3 here is CASSYSGTGPNQPQHF. CDR3 sequence (DNA): TGTGCCAGCAGTTACTCCGGGACAGGACCGAATCAGCCCCAGCATTTT.

In nucleotides, the CDR3 is TGCGCCAGCAGCTACAGGGAAGACAATGAGCAGTTCTTC. Encoded protein: CASSYREDNEQFF. This rearrangement joins TRBV5-1 to TRBJ2-1; D possibly corresponds to TRBD1 (6 bases). Germline CDR1 reads SGHRS; CDR2 reads YFSETQ. Trimming removed 3 bases from V and 5 bases from J, with 9 bases in between. This CDR3 is built from 13 residues.

The chain uses TRBV14 and TRBJ1-2; D is uncertain. The germline gives CDR1 SGHDN, CDR2 FVKESK. The CDR3 has 14 residues. Deletions cut 4 bases from V and 2 bases from J, with 11 bases between. This chain's CDR3 is CASSLELGNYGYTF. In DNA, the CDR3 is TGTGCCAGCAGCCTGGAGCTCGGGAACTATGGCTACACCTTC.

The chain has TRBV14 and TRBJ2-1, with 12 bases identical to TRBD2. Germline V gives CDR1 SGHDN, CDR2 FVKESK. Germline trimming cut 4 bases from V and 11 bases from J; bases unmatched to any gene: 27. The length of the CDR3 is 21 residues. In DNA, the CDR3 is TGTGCCAGCAGCCTAATCATACGTTCTAGCGGGAGGGCCAAAAGACGGAATCAGCAGTTCTTC. Amino acids: CASSLIIRSSGRAKRRNQQFF.

This clone was counted once. The V gene is TRBV28, the J gene TRBJ2-1, with 7 positions matching TRBD2. There are 12 residues in the CDR3. Germline CDR1 MDHEN, CDR2 SYDVKM. V lost 5 bases, J lost 13 bases, and 8 bases stayed unmatched. The CDR3 DNA follows: TGTGCCAGCAGTACGGGACTAATTCGACAGTTCTTC. It yields the protein CASSTGLIRQFF.

This chain joins TRBV10-2 and TRBJ2-1; D ambiguous. The CDR3 contains 13 residues. The V gene lost 7 bases and the J gene lost 9 bases, with 16 bases spanning the gap. Germline V lookup: CDR1 WSHSY, CDR2 SAAADI. The CDR3 nucleotides read TGCGCCAGCACCTCGGCGGCTACTTTTGAGCAGTTCTTC. The encoded protein is CASTSAATFEQFF.

The chain links TRBV7-8 to TRBJ2-3; D is possibly TRBD2 (6 bases). The CDR3 sequence is 18 residues long. Trimming left V 5 bases short and J 4 bases short, with 25 bases between. Germline V gene data show CDR1 as SGHVS and CDR2 as FQNEAQ. CDR3 bases: TGTGCCAGCAGCATGAGAACCCGCGGGGAGTGGGTCCCAGATACGCAGTATTTT. It translates to CASSMRTRGEWVPDTQYF.

The chain carries TRBV30 and TRBJ2-2, with TRBD2 identical over 12 bases. This CDR3 is built from 15 residues. V shed 2 bases, J shed 5 bases, and the junction held 3 bases outside the gene matches. Per germline, CDR1 GTSNPN and CDR2 SVGIG (reference sequence). The CDR3 DNA is TGTGCCTGGAGTAGTCTAGCGGGGGGGACCGGGGAGCTGTTTTTT. Protein product: CAWSSLAGGTGELFF.

The rearrangement uses TRBV11-1 and TRBJ2-6, with 10 bases matching TRBD2. V trimming: 2 bases; J trimming: 0 bases; junction bases outside the gene matches: 1. Germline V lookup: CDR1 SGHAT, CDR2 FQDESV (reference sequence). The CDR3 is made up of 17 amino acids. CDR3 DNA: TGTGCCAGCAGCTTACTAGCGGGAGTCTCTGGGGCCAACGTCCTGACTTTC. This translates into CASSLLAGVSGANVLTF.

V and J are TRBV18 and TRBJ1-5; D might be TRBD1 (5 bases). Germline values: CDR1 KGHSH, CDR2 LQKENI. The CDR3 consists of 14 residues. V lost 3 bases to trimming and J lost 7 bases, with 13 bases between them. The CDR3 protein is CASSPTGVNQPQHF. The CDR3 DNA sequence: TGTGCCAGCTCACCGACGGGGGTAAACCAGCCCCAGCATTTT. Looking up the rest from reference TRBV18 and TRBJ1-5 gives the full variable domain: NAGVMQNPRHLVRRRGQEARLRCSPMKGHSHVYWYRQLPEEGLKFMVYLQKENIIDESGMPKERFSAEFPKEGPSILRIQQVVRGDSAAYFCASSPTGVNQPQHFGDGTRLSIL.

The gene calls are TRBV7-2 and TRBJ2-2; 10 bases are a match to TRBD2. Per germline, CDR1 SGHTA and CDR2 FQGNSA. The CDR3 length is 17 residues. V gave up 1 base and J gave up 2 bases; unmatched junction bases: 4. This chain's CDR3 is CASSLEPSGSNTGELFF. DNA of the CDR3: TGTGCCAGCAGCTTAGAACCTAGCGGGAGCAACACCGGGGAGCTGTTTTTT.

The V gene is TRBV28, the J gene TRBJ1-5; 8 nucleotides align to TRBD1. Germline V gene data show CDR1 as MDHEN and CDR2 as SYDVKM. V shed 5 bases and J 4 bases; nucleotides not matched to a gene: 10. This CDR3 has 16 residues. The CDR3 sequence is CASSPLGRGLNQPQHF. In nucleotides, the CDR3 is TGTGCCAGCAGTCCCCTGGGCAGGGGGCTTAATCAGCCCCAGCATTTT.